This note documents a single T cell receptor (beta chain) sequence. This clonotype showed up just a few times. What this receptor recognizes is not known. Base qualities are not provided; no much larger clone lies one nucleotide away. This specimen's time point label, interpreted: newly diagnosed GD, antithyroid drugs for less than 3 months. For both TCR sequencing and RNA sequencing, RNA was extracted from PBMCs in TRIzol. The diagnosis of Graves' disease was made according to American Thyroid Association guidelines. Patients were recruited from an endocrinology department in Xi'an, China. From each patient, around 8.3 milliliters of peripheral blood was collected into an EDTA anticoagulant tube. Ficoll Paque Plus density gradient separation was used to isolate PBMCs, and no further T cell sorting was performed. An Agilent 2100 Bioanalyzer and agarose gel were used to check RNA quality, and a NanoDrop 2000 was used to measure RNA concentration.

This sample is drawn from a study of regulatory T cells in long-lasting Graves disease (dated by TCRdb to 2020 to 2022). Context from the whole study: Patients with newly diagnosed Graves' disease had been on antithyroid drugs for under 3 months. This study used TCR sequencing and RNA sequencing of peripheral blood to compare persistent Graves' disease patients against newly diagnosed Graves' disease patients. The study took place in China and was registered as a clinical trial. A total of about 35 samples underwent TCR sequencing, from about 13 patients with persistent Graves' disease and some 20 patients with newly diagnosed Graves' disease.

CDR1 and CDR2 are drawn from the germline V gene (reference sequence): DFQATT, SNEGSKA. From the cysteine through the phenylalanine, the CDR3 covers 13 amino acids. The kept DNA is CDR3 alone, 39 bases in frame from the first base. Clipping removes 6 bases from V and 1 base from J, with 4 as the unmatched junction base count. The method behind the library was multiplex PCR. Sequencing was carried out with an Illumina HiSeq 4000. CDR3 regions were amplified by Arm-PCR with iRepertoire HTBI primers to construct TCR beta libraries. Before sequencing, the PCR products went through gel purification. In the source study's methods: Gene usage analysis of CDR3 amino acid clonotypes relied on the roughly 58 TRBV and more than twelve TRBJ segments identified across samples. COPE and FqMerger were used to merge the filtered high-quality paired reads into contigs. BLAST was used to align contigs to IMGT TRBV, TRBD and TRBJ reference genes, with CDR3 defined following IMGT. Clonotypes above 0.1% frequency were classified as highly expanded clones. Shannon entropy was used to measure repertoire diversity, and the Gini coefficient was used to measure V-J evenness. Public clonotypes were defined as clonotypes shared by more than one individual. TCRdb handled the public reads itself, with Q25 trimming in fastp and clone calling in MiXCR, and kept productive beta chains. Entries are consolidated by CDR3 protein sequence, retaining the most common genes and DNA. In this record, the V and J calls reflect TCRdb's handling and not the investigators' own analysis. The sample records fewer than 650,000 distinct CDR3 sequences, about 16% of which are singletons. The top ten constitute around 12% of the sample.

General findings and caveats noted by the study authors: Preferential use of TRBV28, TRBJ1-2 and TRBJ2-5 was observed in persistent disease, whereas TRBV20-1 and TRBJ2-1 were favored in newly diagnosed disease. Lower TCR Shannon entropy and fewer highly expanded clones were observed in persistent Graves' disease patients than in newly diagnosed patients, which suggested clonal expansion. Patients with persistent disease shared more public clonotypes (under 3,000) than newly diagnosed patients did (around 980). Sequencing and analysis were restricted to the TCR beta chain. Peripheral blood alone was examined, since thyroid tissue, which constituted the primary lesion, could not be accessed. The authors acknowledged the small sample size as a limitation that may reduce accuracy.

The data were also submitted as part of a second study, on T cells in Graves' hyperthyroidism and ophthalmopathy. From the second report: Stable Graves' hyperthyroidism was defined as the absence of progression to ophthalmopathy over 18 months of follow-up. Hyperthyroidism patients were newly diagnosed, had a disease duration of under 2 months, and were aged 18 to 65 years. Exclusion was applied to patients with uncontrolled infections, other autoimmune diseases, pregnancy or lactation. Diagnoses relied on clinical symptoms, serum thyroxine and TRAb, thyroid ultrasound and orbital computed tomography. The TCR CDR3 was subjected to a first round of RT-PCR using the HTBI primer set and the Qiagen OneStep RT-PCR kit. Most expanded thyroid clonotypes (frequency above 0.001) were also detected in blood, suggesting blood repertoires may reflect thyroid immune responses. A model built on a 13 V-J signature distinguished ophthalmopathy from stable hyperthyroidism, reaching 85% to 90% sensitivity and around 81% specificity in cross-validation and 80%/75% in testing. In validation, the model predicted progression to ophthalmopathy a median of roughly six months before onset, with roughly 70% sensitivity and 72.22% specificity. To identify TCR V-J signatures that set the groups apart, the researchers used a discovery cohort of 100 patients, made up of roughly 40 with Graves' ophthalmopathy and 57 with stable Graves' hyperthyroidism. An independent validation cohort of 18 to 20 hyperthyroidism patients and approximately 16 patients who later progressed to ophthalmopathy tested prospective prediction of ophthalmopathy. The 95 to 100 discovery patients were divided at random into training and test sets in a 7:3 ratio. The study also compared thyroid tissue and blood T-cell repertoires from about six Graves' hyperthyroidism patients. Following sampling, methimazole starting at 30 mg daily was given to hyperthyroidism patients, and high-dose intravenous methylprednisolone was given to ophthalmopathy patients. The libraries were constructed in a second round of multiplex PCR and then size-selected and purified. Sequencing of the libraries was done on an Illumina HiSeq2000 using paired-end 100 bp reads. Raw data were processed with SOAPnuke, discarding reads with adapters, uncalled bases, mean Phred below 15, or no exact constant-primer or identifier match. High-quality paired reads were merged with COPE v1.2.5, and unique nucleotide sequences were defined as clonotypes. MiTCR v1.1 was used to align clonotypes to the IMGT TRBV, TRBD and TRBJ reference segments. Only V-J combinations with frequency above 0.0001, covering 99% to 99.2% of repertoires, were analysed. The TCS score was defined as the ratio of F50 (clonal expansion) to E x V (chaos), calculated using BLOSUM62-based TCRdist between CDR3 peptides within each V-J. Welch's t-statistics and random forest reduced several hundred V-J features to 10 to 15, which were used in a naive Bayes classifier (R e1071). Sample size was not statistically predetermined, and blinding of investigators to group allocation was not performed. The paper reports TCR Vbeta CDR3 sequencing of 135 peripheral blood samples: around 45 ophthalmopathy, fewer than 85 hyperthyroidism and around 17 progressor patients.

This sequence uses TRBV20-1 and TRBJ2-3, with 7 central nucleotides matching TRBD1. The input for sequencing was peripheral blood mononuclear cells (PBMCs), taken at new diagnosis, from a patient treated with antithyroid drugs. The source of this sequence is a man aged 18 to 29 with Graves disease. Donor details come from another sample of the same person, matched by shared clones. The DNA reads as follows: TGCAGTGCCGCCGGACAGGGCACAGATACGCAGTATTTT. This translates into CSAAGQGTDTQYF.